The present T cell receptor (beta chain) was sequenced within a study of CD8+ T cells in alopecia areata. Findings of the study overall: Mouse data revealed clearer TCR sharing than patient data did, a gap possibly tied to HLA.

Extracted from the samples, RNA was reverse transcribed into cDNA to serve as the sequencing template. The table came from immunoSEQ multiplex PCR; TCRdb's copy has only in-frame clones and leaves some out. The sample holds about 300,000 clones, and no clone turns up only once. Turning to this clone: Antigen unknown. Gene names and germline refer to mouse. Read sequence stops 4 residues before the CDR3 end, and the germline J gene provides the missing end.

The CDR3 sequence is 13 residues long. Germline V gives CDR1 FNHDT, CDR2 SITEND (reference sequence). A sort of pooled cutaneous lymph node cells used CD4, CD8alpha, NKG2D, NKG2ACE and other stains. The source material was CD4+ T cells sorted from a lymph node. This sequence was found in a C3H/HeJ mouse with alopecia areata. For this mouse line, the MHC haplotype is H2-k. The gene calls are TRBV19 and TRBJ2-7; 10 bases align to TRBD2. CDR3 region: CASIPGLGYEQYF. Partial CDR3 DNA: TGTGCCAGCATCCCGGGACTGGGGTAT.